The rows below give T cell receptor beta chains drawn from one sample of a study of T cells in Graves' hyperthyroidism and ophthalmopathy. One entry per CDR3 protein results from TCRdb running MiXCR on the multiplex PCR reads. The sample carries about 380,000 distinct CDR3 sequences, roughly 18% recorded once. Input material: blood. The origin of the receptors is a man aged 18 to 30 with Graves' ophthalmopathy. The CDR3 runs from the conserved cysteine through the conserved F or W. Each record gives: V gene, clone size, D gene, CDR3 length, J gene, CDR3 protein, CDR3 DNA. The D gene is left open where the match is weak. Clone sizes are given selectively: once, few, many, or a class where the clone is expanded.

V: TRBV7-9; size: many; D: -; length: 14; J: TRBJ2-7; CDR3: CASSSPGEAAEQYF; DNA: TGTGCCAGCAGCTCCCCCGGGGAGGCCGCCGAGCAGTACTTC
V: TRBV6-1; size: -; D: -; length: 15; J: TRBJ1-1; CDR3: CASSLKPGGGTEAFF; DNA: TGTGCCAGCAGTCTCAAACCCGGGGGTGGCACTGAAGCTTTCTTT
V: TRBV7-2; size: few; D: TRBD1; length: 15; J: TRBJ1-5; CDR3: CASSLVGQGGRPQHF; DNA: TGTGCCAGCAGCTTAGTGGGACAGGGGGGGAGACCCCAGCATTTT
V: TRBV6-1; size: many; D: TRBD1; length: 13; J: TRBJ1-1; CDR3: CASRGGLNTEAFF; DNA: TGTGCCAGCAGAGGGGGCTTGAACACTGAAGCTTTCTTT
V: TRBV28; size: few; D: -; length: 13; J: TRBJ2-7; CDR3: CASNGGQLYEQYF; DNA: TGTGCCAGCAACGGGGGACAACTCTACGAGCAGTACTTC
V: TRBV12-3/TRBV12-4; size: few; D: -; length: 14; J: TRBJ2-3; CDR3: CASSFDRSTDTQYF; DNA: TGTGCCAGCAGTTTCGACAGAAGCACAGATACGCAGTATTTT
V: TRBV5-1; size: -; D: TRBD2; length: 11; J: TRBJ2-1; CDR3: CASSPGLAQFF; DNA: TGCGCCAGTAGTCCGGGACTAGCTCAGTTCTTC
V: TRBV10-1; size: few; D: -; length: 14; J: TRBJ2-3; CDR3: CASSDAPVADTQYF; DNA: TGCGCCAGCAGTGACGCCCCAGTCGCAGATACGCAGTATTTT
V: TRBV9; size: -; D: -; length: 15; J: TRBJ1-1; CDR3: CASSVGQASNTEAFF; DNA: TGTGCCAGCAGCGTAGGACAGGCGTCGAACACTGAAGCTTTCTTT
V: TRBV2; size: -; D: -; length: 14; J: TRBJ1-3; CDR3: CASSRTVPGNTIYF; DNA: TGTGCCAGCAGTAGGACAGTTCCTGGAAACACCATATATTTT
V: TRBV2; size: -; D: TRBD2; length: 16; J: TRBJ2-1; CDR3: CASRPGTSGGVFEQFF; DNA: TGTGCCAGCAGACCCGGGACTAGCGGGGGGGTGTTTGAGCAGTTCTTC
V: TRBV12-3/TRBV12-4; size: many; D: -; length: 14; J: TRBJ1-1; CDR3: CASTPPRAEAEAFF; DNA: TGTGCCAGCACCCCCCCAAGGGCCGAGGCTGAAGCTTTCTTT
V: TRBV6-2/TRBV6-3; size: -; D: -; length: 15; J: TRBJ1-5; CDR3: CASSYRRNSNQPQHF; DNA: TGTGCCAGCAGTTACCGCAGGAATAGCAATCAGCCCCAGCATTTT
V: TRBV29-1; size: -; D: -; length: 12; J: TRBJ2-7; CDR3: CSGLDSSYEQYF; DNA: TGCAGCGGCCTGGACAGCTCCTACGAGCAGTACTTC
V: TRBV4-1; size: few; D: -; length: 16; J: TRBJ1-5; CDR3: CASSQYRVESNQPQHF; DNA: TGCGCCAGCAGCCAATACAGGGTGGAAAGCAATCAGCCCCAGCATTTT
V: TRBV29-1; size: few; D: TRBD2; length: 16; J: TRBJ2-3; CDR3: CSVPPASGGAGDTQYF; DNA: TGCAGCGTCCCCCCGGCTAGCGGGGGGGCAGGAGATACGCAGTATTTT
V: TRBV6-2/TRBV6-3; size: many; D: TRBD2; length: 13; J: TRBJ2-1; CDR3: CASETSFHNEQFF; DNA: TGTGCCAGCGAGACTAGCTTCCACAATGAGCAGTTCTTC
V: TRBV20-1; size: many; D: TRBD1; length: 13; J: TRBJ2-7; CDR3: CSVPGQDAYEQYF; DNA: TGCAGTGTCCCGGGACAGGATGCCTACGAGCAGTACTTC
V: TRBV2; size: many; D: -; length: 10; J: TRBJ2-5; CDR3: CASSDETQYF; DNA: TGTGCCAGCAGTGACGAGACCCAGTACTTC
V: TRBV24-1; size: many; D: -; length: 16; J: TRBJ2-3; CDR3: CATSDASESRVDTQYF; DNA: TGTGCCACCAGTGATGCTAGCGAGTCGAGGGTGGATACGCAGTATTTT
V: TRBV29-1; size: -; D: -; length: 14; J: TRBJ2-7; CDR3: CSVGKAGSNYEQYF; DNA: TGCAGCGTTGGGAAGGCAGGGAGTAACTACGAGCAGTACTTC
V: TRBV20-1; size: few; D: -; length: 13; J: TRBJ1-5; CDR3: CSARKTTNQPQHF; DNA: TGCAGTGCTAGGAAGACAACCAATCAGCCCCAGCATTTT
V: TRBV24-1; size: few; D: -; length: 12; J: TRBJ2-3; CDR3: CATGMNTDTQYF; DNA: TGTGCCACCGGGATGAACACAGATACGCAGTATTTT
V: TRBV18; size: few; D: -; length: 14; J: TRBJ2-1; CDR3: CASSPRLDYNEQFF; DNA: TGTGCCAGCTCACCCCGACTGGACTACAATGAGCAGTTCTTC
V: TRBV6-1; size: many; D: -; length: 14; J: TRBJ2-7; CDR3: CASSPGGDLYEQYF; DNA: TGTGCCAGCTCCCCGGGCGGGGACCTATACGAGCAGTACTTC
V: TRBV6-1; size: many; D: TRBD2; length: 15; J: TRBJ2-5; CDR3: CASSEALAILGTQYF; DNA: TGTGCCAGCAGTGAAGCACTAGCGATTCTGGGGACCCAGTACTTC
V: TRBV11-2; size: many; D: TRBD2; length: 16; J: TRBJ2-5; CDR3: CASSLQLAGGRETQYF; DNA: TGTGCCAGCAGCTTACAACTAGCGGGGGGGCGAGAGACCCAGTACTTC
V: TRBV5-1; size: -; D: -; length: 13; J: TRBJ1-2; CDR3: CASRNEINYGYTF; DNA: TGCGCCAGCAGAAACGAGATTAACTATGGCTACACCTTC
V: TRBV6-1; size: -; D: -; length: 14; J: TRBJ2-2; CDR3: CATRQASSTGELFF; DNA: TGTGCCACCCGACAGGCTTCGAGCACCGGGGAGCTGTTTTTT
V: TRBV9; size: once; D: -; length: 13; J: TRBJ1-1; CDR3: CASSEGLNTEASF; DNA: TGTGCCAGCAGCGAGGGATTGAACACTGAAGCTTCCTTT
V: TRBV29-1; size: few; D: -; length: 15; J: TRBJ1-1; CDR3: CSHKRGDGMNTEAFF; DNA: TGCAGCCATAAGAGGGGGGACGGGATGAACACTGAAGCTTTCTTT
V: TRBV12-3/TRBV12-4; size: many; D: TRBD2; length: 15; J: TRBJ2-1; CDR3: CASSFIAGGYNEQFF; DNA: TGTGCCAGCAGTTTCATAGCGGGGGGCTACAATGAGCAGTTCTTC
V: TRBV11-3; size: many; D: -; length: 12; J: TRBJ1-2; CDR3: CASSFRLDGYTF; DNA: TGTGCCAGCAGCTTTAGACTGGATGGCTACACCTTC
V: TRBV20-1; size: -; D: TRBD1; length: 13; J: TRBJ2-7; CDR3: CSAWTGRSYEQYF; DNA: TGCAGTGCCTGGACAGGGAGGTCCTACGAGCAGTACTTC
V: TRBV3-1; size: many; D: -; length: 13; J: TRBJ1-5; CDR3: CASSQVGNQPQHF; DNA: TGTGCCAGCAGCCAAGTAGGGAATCAGCCCCAGCATTTT